The clone carrying this TCR beta chain was found a few times. A junction end diverges from the germline sequence, so it may reflect a read error. RNA was extracted from bulk tissue without any cell sorting. The normal lung tissue was taken more than 3 cm from the tumor edge. Three rounds of nested PCR, following a modified ARM-PCR protocol, produced the TCRbeta library. Each CDR3 protein gets one entry after TCRdb re-called the multiplex PCR reads with MiXCR. The sample lists more than 85,000 distinct CDR3 sequences; roughly two thirds were seen once. The V gene's germline CDR1 is SGHAT and CDR2 FQNNGV. CDR3 length: 15 residues. The data originate from a study of tumor and adjacent non-tumor tissue in lung cancer.

This sequence originates from a man aged 30 to 39 with non-small cell lung cancer. J is TRBJ1-1 and V is TRBV11-2; 9 nucleotides align to TRBD1. Sequencing was done on a sample of distant non-tumor lung tissue. The CDR3 DNA reads as TGTGCCAGCAGCGACAGGGGGAGGGGGAACACCGAAGCTTTCTTT. Translating gives CASSDRGRGNTEAFF.